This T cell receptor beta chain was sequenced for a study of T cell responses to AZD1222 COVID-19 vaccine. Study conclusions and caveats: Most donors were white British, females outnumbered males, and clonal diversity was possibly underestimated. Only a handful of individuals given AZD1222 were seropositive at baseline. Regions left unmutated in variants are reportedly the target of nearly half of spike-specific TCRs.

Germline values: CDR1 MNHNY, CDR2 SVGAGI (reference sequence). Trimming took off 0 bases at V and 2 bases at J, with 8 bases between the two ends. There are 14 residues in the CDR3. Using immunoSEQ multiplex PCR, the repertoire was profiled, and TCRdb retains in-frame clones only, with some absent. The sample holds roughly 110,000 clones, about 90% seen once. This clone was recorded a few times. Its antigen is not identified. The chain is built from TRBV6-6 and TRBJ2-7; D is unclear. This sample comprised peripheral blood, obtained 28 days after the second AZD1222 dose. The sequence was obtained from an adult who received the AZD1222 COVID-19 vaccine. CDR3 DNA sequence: TGTGCCAGCAGTTACTCTGAACAGCCCTACGAGCAGTACTTC. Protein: CASSYSEQPYEQYF.